This T cell receptor beta chain was obtained from a study of molecular identifiers for immune sequencing clone quantification. Study findings and constraints: Spiked Jurkat TCR RNA equivalent to one cell was reportedly detectable in some 960,000 naive cells. It was shown that clones above 20 RNA copies held over 97% of effector molecules, but under 1% in naive cells.

This clonotype was observed many times. What it recognizes is unknown. The authors gated naive CD8 T cells as CD8+CD4-CCR7+CD45RA+ for sorting. TCRdb re-derived calls from the PCR reads in MiXCR, one entry per CDR3 protein. This sample has some 40,000 distinct CDR3 sequences; 15% to 20% occur once, and the top ten carry approximately 6.4%. The CDR3 extends over 11 amino acids. CDR1 and CDR2 (germline): MNHEY, SVGEGT. V gave up 5 bases and J gave up 4 bases, with 6 bases separating them. V is TRBV6-2 or TRBV6-3 and J is TRBJ2-7; D is uncertain. The sequence came from a human donor in good health. Some libraries in this study had Jurkat cell RNA spiked in. The specimen sequenced was naive CD8+ T cells from blood, with Jurkat cell RNA spiked in. The subset is: FACS-sorted CD8+CD4-CCR7+CD45RA+ naive T cells. CDR3 sequence reads: CASSVSYEQYF. The DNA of the CDR3 is TGTGCCAGCAGTGTGTCGTACGAGCAGTACTTC.